This note documents a single T cell receptor beta chain sequence. The data belong to a study of CD8 T cells in Susac syndrome. Germline values: CDR1 LGHNA, CDR2 YSLEER. Germline trimming cut 5 bases from V and 5 bases from J; bases unmatched to any gene: 13. The CDR3 covers 16 residues. The RNA input was roughly 0.45 to 1 ug, and it was reverse transcribed with random hexamers. With immunoSEQ multiplex PCR, TCR beta CDR3 was amplified across 54 Vbeta and 13 Jbeta. TCRdb ran MiXCR on the immunoSEQ multiplex PCR reads and lists one entry per CDR3 protein. The sample records 250,000 to 300,000 distinct CDR3 sequences, 65% to 90% being singletons.

V gene TRBV4-3 combines with J gene TRBJ2-5; 8 bases align to TRBD1. The clonotype originates from a human donor with multiple sclerosis. The specimen was CD8+ T cells from PBMCs. In DNA, the CDR3 is TGCGCCAGCAGCTTCGATCGGGGGACAGGCGAGGAGACCCAGTACTTC. It is translated as CASSFDRGTGEETQYF.